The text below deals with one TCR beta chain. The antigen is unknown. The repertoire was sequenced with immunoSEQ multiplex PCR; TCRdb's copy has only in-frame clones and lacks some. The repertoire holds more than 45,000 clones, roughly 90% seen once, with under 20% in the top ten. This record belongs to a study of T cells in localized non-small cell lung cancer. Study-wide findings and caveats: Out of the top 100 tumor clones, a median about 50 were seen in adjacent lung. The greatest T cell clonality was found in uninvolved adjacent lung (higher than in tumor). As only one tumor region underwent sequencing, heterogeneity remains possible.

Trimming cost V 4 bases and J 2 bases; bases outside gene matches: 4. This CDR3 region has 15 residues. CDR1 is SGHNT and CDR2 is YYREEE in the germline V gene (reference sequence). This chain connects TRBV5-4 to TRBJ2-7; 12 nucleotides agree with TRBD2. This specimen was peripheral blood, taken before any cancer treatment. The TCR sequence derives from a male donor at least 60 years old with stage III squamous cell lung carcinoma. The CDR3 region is CASSLWTSGAYEQYF. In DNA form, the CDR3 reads TGTGCCAGCAGCCTATGGACTAGCGGGGCCTACGAGCAGTACTTC.